Included here is one T cell receptor (beta chain) sequence, with context. A single count supports this clonotype. There is no known antigen for this receptor. Base qualities were left out, and no much larger clone turns up one base away. Evidence from one read is weak. The library was prepared using RT-PCR. Sequenced on an Illumina HiSeq 2500. Through fastp at Q25 and MiXCR, TCRdb rebuilt clones from the public reads, retaining in-frame beta chains. Rows merge per CDR3 protein into single entries with the most common DNA and genes. Here the sample has about 4,200 distinct CDR3 sequences; about 83% occur a single time. The ten biggest clones cover about 2.6% of the sample. The CDR3 goes from the cysteine to the phenylalanine over 13 residues. Left in the record is the CDR3 DNA by itself, 39 bases read in frame from the first base. After removal of 0 bases from V and 8 bases from J, the junction retains 2 bases not matched to a gene. The germline V gene specifies MGHRA as CDR1 and YSYEKL as CDR2.

These data are taken from a study of yellow fever vaccine responses in identical twins (dated by TCRdb to the late 2010s). Regarding the research as a whole: In identical twins, the study followed T cell clones that responded to the vaccine with precision.

The research as a whole found: The authors reported that the T cell response to vaccination in identical twins appeared partly convergent and partly personalized.

This TCR was sampled from a woman aged 18-35 years who received the yellow fever vaccine. Donor details come from another sample of the same person, matched by shared clones. The V and J genes are TRBV4-1 and TRBJ1-2; the central 8 bases match TRBD1. This specimen consisted of T cells from blood (PBMCs), unsorted or a sorted subset (not recorded which), obtained before or after yellow fever vaccination (not recorded which). The DNA sequence is TGCGCCAGCAGCCAAGACGGGGACAGGGGCTACACCTTC. Its amino acids are CASSQDGDRGYTF.